The following is a TCR beta chain sequence with its context. Treatment reported: oral pan-JAK inhibitor, 5-10 mg twice daily. This entry comes from a study of CD8+ T cells in alopecia areata. The CDR3 runs to 13 residues. V shed 7 bases and J shed 2 bases, with 14 bases lying between them. Germline V gives CDR1 SQVTM, CDR2 ANQGSEA. TCR sequencing used cDNA made by reverse transcription of extracted RNA. Measured with immunoSEQ multiplex PCR; TCRdb has only the in-frame clones, and not every one. The table records some 170,000 clones, roughly 63% of them present only once. The genes are TRBV29-1 and TRBJ1-1; weak D call: TRBD1 (6 bases). This clonotype originated in a human donor with alopecia areata. Specimen: CD4+ T cells sorted from blood, collected around week 55, from a patient treated with tofacitinib. The CDR3 DNA sequence: TGCAGCGCCCAGGGACACCGAAACACTGAAGCTTTCTTT. Its translation is CSAQGHRNTEAFF. The variable domain in full, with the rest retrieved from reference TRBV29-1 and TRBJ1-1, is SAVISQKPSRDICQRGTSLTIQCQVDSQVTMMFWYRQQPGQSLTLIATANQGSEATYESGFVIDKFPISRPNLTFSTLTVSNMSPEDSSIYLCSAQGHRNTEAFFGQGTRLTVV.